Below are 19 T cell receptor beta chains sequenced from a single sample in a study of blood T cells in healthy people across ages. Primed by a sample-barcoded 5' primer and a J-beta primer mix, a second PCR proceeded for about 6 to 12 cycles. A single record per CDR3 protein comes from TCRdb applying MiXCR to the 5' RACE reads. Among 590,000 or so distinct CDR3 sequences listed, roughly 30% were seen once. Sequenced input: blood. These receptors were taken from a woman older than 75 in good health.

This clonotype occurred many times. This sequence joins TRBV10-3 and TRBJ1-2; 8 nucleotides match TRBD1. The CDR3 has 14 amino acids. CDR1 ENHRY and CDR2 SYGVKD come from the germline V gene. Trimming removed 8 bases from V and 0 bases from J; junction bases left unmatched: 5. The CDR3: CAIRQDRANYGYTF. CDR3 DNA sequence: TGTGCCATCCGGCAGGACAGGGCTAACTATGGCTACACCTTC.

This chain uses TRBV7-2 with TRBJ2-3; either TRBD1 or TRBD2 may fit D (5 bases each). In germline, CDR1 is SGHTA, CDR2 FQGNSA. The CDR3 spans 16 residues. V lost 4 bases to trimming and J lost 2 bases, with 16 bases between them. The CDR3 sequence: CASSSIGAIPTDTQYF. The CDR3 DNA reads TGTGCCAGCAGCTCCATCGGGGCTATTCCCACAGATACGCAGTATTTT.

This clonotype came up many times. The chain has TRBV11-2 and TRBJ2-3; possibly TRBD2 for D (6 bases). Germline V CDR1 and CDR2: SGHAT, FQNNGV. Between the trimmed V and J ends, which lost 5 bases and 2 bases, there was a span of 20 bases. The CDR3 spans 17 residues. This CDR3 is CASSRQEAGLLTDTQYF. The CDR3 DNA reads as TGTGCCAGCAGCCGCCAAGAGGCGGGGCTCCTCACAGATACGCAGTATTTT. Drawing the rest from reference TRBV11-2 and TRBJ2-3, the complete variable domain is EAGVAQSPRYKIIEKRQSVAFWCNPISGHATLYWYQQILGQGPKLLIQFQNNGVVDDSQLPKDRFSAERLKGVDSTLKIQPAKLEDSAVYLCASSRQEAGLLTDTQYFGPGTRLTVL.

This clonotype was detected only a few times. The V and J genes are TRBV20-1 and TRBJ1-1; a weak D match, TRBD1 (6 bases). The CDR3 sequence is 15 residues long. Per the germline V gene, CDR1 is DFQATT and CDR2 is SNEGSKA (reference sequence). Trimming removed 6 bases at V and 0 bases at J, with 17 bases between. The CDR3 coding sequence is TGCAGTGCCAAAAAGGGGGGGCCGGTGAACACTGAAGCTTTCTTT. Translating it yields CSAKKGGPVNTEAFF.

This clonotype was observed at least ten times. V gene TRBV27 combines with J gene TRBJ2-7, with 9 bases lining up with TRBD1. The CDR3 runs 14 residues. V dropped 9 bases and J dropped 2; count of bases not matched to a gene: 8. Germline CDR1 reads MNHEY; CDR2 reads SMNVEV (reference sequence). CDR3 sequence reads: CASWRGTGTYEQYF. For the CDR3, the DNA is TGTGCCAGTTGGCGAGGGACAGGGACCTACGAGCAGTACTTC.

This clonotype was recorded a few times. This chain links TRBV7-9 with TRBJ1-6; 8 bases line up with TRBD1. The CDR3 runs 16 residues. V gave up 5 bases and J gave up 6 bases; unmatched junction bases: 9. Germline CDR1 and CDR2: SEHNR and FQNEAQ (reference sequence). This CDR3 is CASSPRRTGPNSPLHF. The CDR3 region has the DNA TGTGCCAGCAGCCCCCGCCGGACAGGGCCTAATTCACCCCTCCACTTT.

The rearrangement uses TRBV12-3 or TRBV12-4 and TRBJ1-1; the D is unclear. Trimming left V 6 bases short and J 4 bases short, with 12 bases between. This CDR3 contains 13 residues. The CDR3 coding sequence is TGTGCCAGCAGCGTCCTCGGGAGCACTGAAGCTTTCTTT. It specifies CASSVLGSTEAFF.

This clonotype was picked up many times. V gene TRBV5-1 combines with J gene TRBJ2-6, with TRBD1 matching over 7 bases. V shed 1 base, J shed 0 bases, and the junction held 1 base outside the gene matches. The CDR3 covers 16 residues. Germline-derived CDR1 and CDR2 are SGHRS and YFSETQ. The DNA of the CDR3 is TGCGCCAGCAGCTTGCGGACAGGCTCTGGGGCCAACGTCCTGACTTTC. Translation gives CASSLRTGSGANVLTF.

CDR3 sequence (DNA): TGCGCCAGCAGTAGGGGTAGAATGGATAATTCACCCCTCCACTTT. Encoded protein: CASSRGRMDNSPLHF. The J gene is TRBJ1-6, the V gene TRBV10-2, with a weak D call TRBD1 (5 bases). Trimming stripped 5 bases from V and 5 bases from J, with 13 bases between. Germline values: CDR1 WSHSY, CDR2 SAAADI. The CDR3 has 15 residues.

This clonotype was picked up many times. V and J are TRBV6-1 and TRBJ1-5, with D unclear. The germline V gene has CDR1 MNHNS and CDR2 SASEGT. This CDR3 is 13 amino acids long. V shed 3 bases and J shed 0 bases, with 3 bases lying between them. The CDR3 DNA reads TGTGCCAGCAGTGATAATAGCAATCAGCCCCAGCATTTT. Its protein is CASSDNSNQPQHF.

The chain is built from TRBV15 and TRBJ2-4, with D possibly matching TRBD1 (6 bases). Trimming took 3 bases from V and 3 from J, leaving 12 bases between them. Germline V CDR1 and CDR2: LNHNV, YYDKDF (reference sequence). The CDR3 sequence is 15 residues long. CDR3 amino acids: CATSSLQGVKNIQYF. For the CDR3, the DNA is TGTGCCACCAGCAGTCTACAGGGCGTCAAAAACATTCAGTACTTC.

In its sample, this clonotype was seen many times. The chain uses TRBV20-1 and TRBJ2-5; 9 bases map to TRBD2. V shed 0 bases and J 3 bases; nucleotides not matched to a gene: 8. The CDR3 loop spans 16 amino acids. Germline V gives CDR1 DFQATT, CDR2 SNEGSKA (reference sequence). The CDR3, as DNA: TGCAGTGCTAGAGAGGGTCTAGCGGGGATCGAAGAGACCCAGTACTTC. As protein: CSAREGLAGIEETQYF.

As to this clonotype: At one boundary the junction diverges from the germline segment, which might be a read error. The chain combines TRBV27 with TRBJ2-7; 7 nucleotides agree with TRBD2. This CDR3 has 13 amino acids. Germline CDR1 is MNHEY and CDR2 is SMNVEV (reference sequence). In nucleotides, the CDR3 is TGTGCCAGCAGCCTTACAAGAGAAGCGGGACCTGTGTTC. It is translated as CASSLTREAGPVF.

A note on this clonotype: This could be a read error, since a much larger clone is one nucleotide away. The genes are TRBV19 and TRBJ2-3, with a tentative D call TRBD2 (5 bases). Germline CDR1 and CDR2: LNHDA and SQIVND (reference sequence). CDR3 size: 13 residues. The CDR3 DNA reads as TGTGCCAGTAGGATCGGGCCAACCTACGAGCGGTACTTC. Translation gives CASRIGPTYERYF.

Concerning this clonotype itself: A clone one base away is much larger, so this may be a read error. The chain combines TRBV20-1 with TRBJ2-1; a weak D match, TRBD1 (6 bases). The CDR3 is 11 amino acids. Per germline, CDR1 DFQATT and CDR2 SNEGSKA (reference sequence). The DNA for the CDR3 is TGCAGGGCCCCCAGTGGGGGCCAACAGTTCTTC. It codes for CRAPSGGQQFF.

This chain uses TRBV10-3 with TRBJ2-4, with D uncertain. The V end lost 0 bases, the J end lost 3 bases, and 12 bases lay between the germline ends. Germline CDR1 and CDR2: ENHRY and SYGVKD. The CDR3 covers 16 residues. CDR3 in amino acids: CAISESEWTVKNIQYF. In nucleotides, the CDR3 is TGTGCCATCAGTGAGTCGGAGTGGACCGTCAAAAACATTCAGTACTTC.

This clonotype occurred many times. The rearrangement links TRBV18 to TRBJ1-6; tentatively, D is TRBD1 (5 bases). The CDR3 totals 14 residues. Germline V gives CDR1 KGHSH, CDR2 LQKENI. Trimming shortened V by 2 bases and J by 8 bases, and 10 bases separated the two germline ends. In nucleotides, the CDR3 is TGTGCCAGCTCACCAGGGGGAGAATATTCACCCCTCCACTTT. Amino acids: CASSPGGEYSPLHF.

This clonotype was seen just once. The rearrangement joins TRBV20-1 to TRBJ2-7; tentative D call: TRBD2 (5 bases). Trimming stripped 7 bases from V and 3 bases from J, with 31 bases between. The CDR3 is made up of 18 amino acids. The V gene's germline CDR1 is DFQATT and CDR2 SNEGSKA (reference sequence). The CDR3 here is CSVDTAQAQNRGGYEQYF. CDR3 DNA sequence: TGCAGTGTTGACACGGCTCAGGCACAGAACCGAGGAGGCTACGAGCAGTACTTC.

V usage is TRBV7-3 and J usage is TRBJ1-2, with D perhaps TRBD1 (5 bases). V was trimmed by 0 bases and J by 8 bases, leaving 13 bases between them. Germline CDR1 reads SGHTA; CDR2 reads FQGTGA. CDR3 length equals 14 residues. The chain's CDR3 is CASSLTPGLEGYTF. The CDR3 nucleotides are TGTGCCAGCAGCTTAACCCCAGGGTTGGAAGGCTACACCTTC.